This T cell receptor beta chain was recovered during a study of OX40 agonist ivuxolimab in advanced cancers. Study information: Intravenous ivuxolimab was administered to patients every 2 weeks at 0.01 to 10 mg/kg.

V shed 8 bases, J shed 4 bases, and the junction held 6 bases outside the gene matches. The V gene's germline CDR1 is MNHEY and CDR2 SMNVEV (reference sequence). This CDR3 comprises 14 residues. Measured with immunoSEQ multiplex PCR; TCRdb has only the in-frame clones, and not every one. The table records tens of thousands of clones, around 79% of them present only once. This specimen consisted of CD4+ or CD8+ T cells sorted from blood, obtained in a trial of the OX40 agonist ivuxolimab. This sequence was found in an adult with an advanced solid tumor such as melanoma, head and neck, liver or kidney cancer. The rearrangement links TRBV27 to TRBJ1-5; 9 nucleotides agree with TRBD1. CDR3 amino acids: CASGKGQGNQPQHF. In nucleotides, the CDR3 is TGTGCCAGCGGAAAGGGACAGGGAAATCAGCCCCAGCATTTT.